This TCR beta chain appears in the sequencing data of a study of blood T cell repertoires in COVID-19. Study-level information: Nucleic acid was either cDNA or gDNA, and it came from T cells, B-cell-depleted T cells, or PBMCs.

Assay: immunoSEQ multiplex PCR; the TCRdb copy retains only in-frame clones and omits some. The table shows tens of thousands of clones, with around 90% occurring only once. The sample comprised peripheral blood. The receptor was derived from a man aged 65 to 79 with acute or convalescent COVID-19.

CDR3 sequence: CASSIPEGGNTIYF. In DNA, the CDR3 is TGTGCCAGTAGTATCCCGGAGGGGGGAAACACCATATATTTT. The J gene is TRBJ1-3, the V gene TRBV19; D is possibly TRBD1 (5 bases). This CDR3 is built from 14 residues. V lost 3 bases to trimming and J lost 4 bases, with 10 bases between them. Germline V gives CDR1 LNHDA, CDR2 SQIVND (reference sequence).